This TCR beta chain comes out of a study of CD8 T cells in ankylosing spondylitis. Study-wide results and caveats: A TCR beta motif made of under 10 highly homologous variants seemed typical of ankylosing spondylitis blood.

About this clonotype: Its antigen is not known.

Germline CDR1 reads MNHNY; CDR2 reads SVGAGI (reference sequence). This CDR3 contains 15 residues. V gave up 2 bases and J gave up 8 bases, with 15 bases separating them. TCRdb itself ran the 5' RACE reads through MiXCR, one entry per CDR3 protein. Of roughly 40,000 distinct CDR3 sequences in the sample, 16% are singletons; the top ten hold about 49%. This sequence was found in a male donor with ankylosing spondylitis or in good health (not recorded which). V usage is TRBV6-6 and J usage is TRBJ1-4, with D unresolved. Sample: blood. The CDR3 here is CASSYRAGRREKLFF. The CDR3 DNA is TGTGCCAGCAGTTACCGGGCGGGAAGGCGCGAAAAACTGTTTTTT.